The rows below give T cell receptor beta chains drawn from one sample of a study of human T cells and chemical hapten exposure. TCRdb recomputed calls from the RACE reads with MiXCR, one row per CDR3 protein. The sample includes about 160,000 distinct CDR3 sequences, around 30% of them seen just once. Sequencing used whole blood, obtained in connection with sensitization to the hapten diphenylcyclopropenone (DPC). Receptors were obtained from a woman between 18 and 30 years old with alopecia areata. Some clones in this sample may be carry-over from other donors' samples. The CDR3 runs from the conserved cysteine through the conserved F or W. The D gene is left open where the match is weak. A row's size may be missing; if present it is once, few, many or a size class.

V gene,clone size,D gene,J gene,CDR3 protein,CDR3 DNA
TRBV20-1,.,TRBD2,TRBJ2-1,CSPGLAGAREQFF,TGCAGTCCCGGGCTAGCGGGAGCTCGTGAGCAGTTCTTC
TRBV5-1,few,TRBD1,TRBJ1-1,CASSLGGTGMDAFF,TGCGCCAGCAGCTTGGGGGGGACAGGGATGGACGCTTTCTTT
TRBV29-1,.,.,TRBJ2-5,CSVALTGETQYF,TGCAGCGTTGCTCTGACAGGAGAGACCCAGTACTTC
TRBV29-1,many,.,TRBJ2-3,CSAGSSTALTDTQYF,TGCAGCGCAGGGTCCTCCACAGCCCTCACAGATACGCAGTATTTT
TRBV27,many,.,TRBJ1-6,CASRGAGRNSPLHF,TGTGCCAGCCGAGGTGCCGGTCGGAATTCACCCCTCCACTTT
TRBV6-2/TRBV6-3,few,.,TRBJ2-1,CASSVGMGEQFF,TGTGCCAGCAGCGTGGGCATGGGTGAGCAGTTCTTC
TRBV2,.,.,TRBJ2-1,CASRGQSYNEQFF,TGTGCCAGCAGAGGGCAGAGCTACAATGAGCAGTTCTTC
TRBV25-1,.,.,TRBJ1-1,CAARGMNTEAFF,TGTGCCGCCAGGGGAATGAACACTGAAGCTTTCTTT
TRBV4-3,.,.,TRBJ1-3,CASSQVPGTLGNTIYF,TGCGCCAGCAGCCAAGTTCCAGGGACCCTCGGAAACACCATATATTTT
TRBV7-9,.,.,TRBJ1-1,CASSLVSEAFF,TGTGCCAGCAGCTTAGTTTCGGAAGCTTTCTTT
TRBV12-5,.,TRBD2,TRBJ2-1,CASGLVPDGRTNNEQFF,TGTGCTAGTGGTTTGGTACCTGACGGGAGGACTAACAATGAGCAGTTCTTC
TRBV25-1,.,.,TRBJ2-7,CASSALGLQSNEQYF,TGTGCCAGCAGTGCATTGGGACTCCAGTCTAACGAGCAGTACTTC
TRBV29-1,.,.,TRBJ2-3,CSEGTLLYTDTQYF,TGCAGCGAGGGGACTCTACTATACACAGATACGCAGTATTTT
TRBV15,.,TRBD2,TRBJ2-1,CATSSSTSGFYNEQFF,TGTGCCACCAGCTCATCGACTAGCGGGTTCTACAATGAGCAGTTCTTC
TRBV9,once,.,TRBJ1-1,CASSVAGATEAFF,TGTGCCAGCAGCGTAGCCGGGGCCACTGAAGCTTTCTTT
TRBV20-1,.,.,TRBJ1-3,CSARGGAGNTIYF,TGCAGTGCTAGGGGTGGAGCTGGAAACACCATATATTTT
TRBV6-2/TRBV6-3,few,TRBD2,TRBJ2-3,CASSGLAGKDTQYF,TGTGCCAGCAGCGGACTAGCGGGAAAAGATACGCAGTATTTT
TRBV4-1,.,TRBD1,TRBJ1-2,CASSQASDRLTYGYTF,TGCGCCAGCAGCCAAGCCTCGGACAGGCTGACCTATGGCTACACCTTC
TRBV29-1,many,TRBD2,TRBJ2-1,CSVEGGSYNEQFF,TGCAGCGTTGAAGGCGGGAGCTACAATGAGCAGTTCTTC
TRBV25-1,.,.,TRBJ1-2,CATRNRERDGYTF,TGTGCCACCCGAAACAGGGAGAGAGATGGCTACACCTTC